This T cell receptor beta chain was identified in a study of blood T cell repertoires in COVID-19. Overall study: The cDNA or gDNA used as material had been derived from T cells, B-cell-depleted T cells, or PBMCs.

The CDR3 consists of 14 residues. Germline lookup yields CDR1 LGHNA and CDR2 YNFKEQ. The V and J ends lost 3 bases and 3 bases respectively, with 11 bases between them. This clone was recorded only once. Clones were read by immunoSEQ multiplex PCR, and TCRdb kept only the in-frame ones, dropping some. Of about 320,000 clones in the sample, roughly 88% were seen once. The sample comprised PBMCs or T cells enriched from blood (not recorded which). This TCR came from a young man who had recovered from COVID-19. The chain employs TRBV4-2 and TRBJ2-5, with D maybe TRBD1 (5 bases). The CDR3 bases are TGTGCCAGCAGCCAGCAGGGATGGGAAGAGACCCAGTACTTC. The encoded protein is CASSQQGWEETQYF.